These T cell receptor beta chains were read from a single sample in a study of T cell repertoires in cytomegalovirus infection. Their recognized antigens are unknown. TCRdb independently ran MiXCR on the reads; one entry per CDR3 protein. The table has under 300,000 distinct CDR3 sequences, around 20% seen once. This specimen was cultured PBMCs, taken from culture after CMV antigen stimulation. The receptors here all came from a human donor in good health (CMV status not recorded). Some clones in this sample may be carry-over from other donors' samples. The CDR3 runs from the conserved cysteine through the conserved F or W. A D gene is named only where the DNA matches it firmly. Part of the rows lack a size; the others show once, few, many or a class for expanded clones.

d_call	v_call	j_call	clone_size	cdr3_aa	cdr3_nt
TRBD2	TRBV7-8	TRBJ2-3	many	CASSLVAGGGTDTQYF	TGTGCCAGCAGCTTAGTGGCGGGGGGAGGGACAGATACGCAGTATTTT
-	TRBV10-3	TRBJ2-1	-	CAISESDSSYNEQFF	TGTGCCATCAGTGAGTCGGACAGCTCCTACAATGAGCAGTTCTTC
-	TRBV11-2	TRBJ1-2	-	CASSSRGTDYGYTF	TGTGCCAGCAGCTCACGGGGGACCGATTATGGCTACACCTTC
-	TRBV19	TRBJ2-3	-	CASSFGRRNTPADTQYF	TGTGCCAGTAGTTTCGGACGGAGGAATACTCCTGCGGATACGCAGTATTTT
TRBD2	TRBV6-1	TRBJ2-5	many	CASSEGLAGPQETQYF	TGTGCCAGCAGTGAAGGGCTAGCGGGACCCCAAGAGACCCAGTACTTC
-	TRBV12-3/TRBV12-4	TRBJ2-1	many	CASSLNKQFF	TGTGCCAGCAGTCTCAACAAGCAGTTCTTC
-	TRBV24-1	TRBJ2-6	many	CATSDPGTRSGANVLTF	TGTGCCACCAGTGACCCCGGGACCAGGTCTGGGGCCAACGTCCTGACTTTC
-	TRBV4-3	TRBJ2-1	few	CASSQGQPGEQFF	TGCGCCAGCAGCCAGGGACAACCCGGTGAGCAGTTCTTC
TRBD1	TRBV4-1	TRBJ2-1	few	CASSPKRTGEVYNEQFF	TGCGCCAGCAGCCCAAAACGGACAGGGGAGGTCTACAATGAGCAGTTCTTC
-	TRBV29-1	TRBJ2-3	few	CSVEMSGITDTQYF	TGCAGCGTTGAGATGTCAGGAATCACAGATACGCAGTATTTT
-	TRBV7-2	TRBJ1-3	many	CASSKGPASSGNTIYF	TGTGCCAGCTCTAAGGGACCCGCCAGCTCTGGAAACACCATATATTTT
-	TRBV12-3/TRBV12-4	TRBJ2-1	few	CASSRDPGSEQFF	TGTGCCAGCAGCAGGGACCCTGGAAGTGAGCAGTTCTTC
TRBD1	TRBV4-1	TRBJ2-5	few	CASSRQLTGGLQETQYF	TGCGCCAGCAGCCGACAGCTTACAGGGGGCCTACAAGAGACCCAGTACTTC
-	TRBV7-2	TRBJ1-3	many	CASSVDKGSGNTIYF	TGTGCCAGCAGCGTAGACAAGGGCTCTGGAAACACCATATATTTT
-	TRBV7-3	TRBJ2-5	few	CASSSSRDFQETQYF	TGTGCCAGCAGCTCGTCCCGGGATTTTCAAGAGACCCAGTACTTC
-	TRBV5-4	TRBJ1-2	-	CASSLAAGLDYGYTF	TGTGCCAGCAGCTTGGCGGCAGGGCTGGACTATGGCTACACCTTC
-	TRBV30	TRBJ1-5	-	CAWSPLNNQPQHF	TGTGCCTGGAGTCCCCTGAATAATCAGCCCCAGCATTTT
-	TRBV9	TRBJ1-1	few	CASSADVGTVGVDTEAFF	TGTGCCAGCAGCGCGGACGTCGGGACGGTGGGTGTAGACACTGAAGCTTTCTTT
TRBD1	TRBV28	TRBJ2-5	-	CATVKGAEETQYF	TGTGCCACCGTGAAGGGGGCTGAAGAGACCCAGTACTTC
-	TRBV7-3	TRBJ2-2	-	CASSKTAGELFF	TGTGCCAGCAGCAAGACTGCCGGGGAGCTGTTTTTT
TRBD1	TRBV20-1	TRBJ2-7	-	CSAPTDRLSSYEQYF	TGCAGTGCCCCGACGGACAGGCTCAGCTCCTACGAGCAGTACTTC
TRBD1	TRBV7-2	TRBJ1-2	many	CASSFAPTGVGPGGGYTF	TGTGCCAGCAGCTTTGCCCCGACAGGGGTCGGGCCGGGGGGTGGCTACACCTTC